A single TCR beta chain is shown here with its context. Profiling relied on immunoSEQ multiplex PCR, and the TCRdb table lists in-frame clones only, not all of them. The data contain 350,000 to 450,000 clones, about 89% of them singletons. This CDR3 region has 16 residues. V gave up 0 bases and J gave up 5 bases; unmatched junction bases: 6. Germline V gives CDR1 LGHDT, CDR2 YNNKEL (reference sequence). The data are from a study of blood T cell repertoires in COVID-19. On the study more broadly: Spain, Italy and the United States supplied samples that represented acute and convalescent COVID-19.

The chain is built from TRBV3-1 (or the pseudogene TRBV3-2) and TRBJ2-1, with 8 nucleotides matching TRBD2. The TCR comes from a woman aged 35 to 49 with COVID-19, enrolled during active disease. The sequencing sample was made of peripheral blood. The CDR3 here is CASSQDRTSYNNEQFF. The CDR3 DNA follows: TGTGCCAGCAGCCAAGACAGGACTAGCTATAACAATGAGCAGTTCTTC.